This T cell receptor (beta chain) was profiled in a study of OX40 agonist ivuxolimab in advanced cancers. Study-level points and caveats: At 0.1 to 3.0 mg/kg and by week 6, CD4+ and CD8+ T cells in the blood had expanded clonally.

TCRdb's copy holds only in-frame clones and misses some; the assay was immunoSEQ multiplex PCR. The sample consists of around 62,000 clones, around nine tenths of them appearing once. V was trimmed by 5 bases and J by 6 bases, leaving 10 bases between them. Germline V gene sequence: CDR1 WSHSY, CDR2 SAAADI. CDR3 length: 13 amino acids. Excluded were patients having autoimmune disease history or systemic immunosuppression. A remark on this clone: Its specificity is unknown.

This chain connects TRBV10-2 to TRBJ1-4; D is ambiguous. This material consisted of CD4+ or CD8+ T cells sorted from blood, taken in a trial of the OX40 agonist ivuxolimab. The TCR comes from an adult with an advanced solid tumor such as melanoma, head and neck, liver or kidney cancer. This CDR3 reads CASSIEAYEKLFF. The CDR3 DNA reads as TGCGCCAGCAGTATCGAGGCCTATGAAAAACTGTTTTTT.